A selection of T cell receptor beta chains follows, all from one sample in a study of blood T cells in healthy people across ages. MiXCR, applied by TCRdb to the 5' RACE reads, yields one record per CDR3 protein. The repertoire consists of about 730,000 distinct CDR3 sequences, with about 40% occurring once and the leading ten covering under 25%. Specimen: blood. These receptors were taken from a woman between 55 and 75 years old in good health. CDR3s include the opening cysteine and the closing phenylalanine or tryptophan. D genes are given only for firm matches. Clone sizes are given selectively: once, few, many, or a class where the clone is expanded.

V gene,clone size,D gene,J gene,CDR3 protein,CDR3 DNA
TRBV15,.,TRBD1,TRBJ2-7,CATSLDRSYSYEQYF,TGTGCCACCAGCCTGGACAGGTCCTACTCCTACGAGCAGTACTTC
TRBV29-1,.,.,TRBJ2-1,CSVAISYNKQFF,TGCAGCGTTGCCATCTCCTACAATAAGCAGTTCTTC
TRBV14,.,.,TRBJ1-1,CASSQGPAWSGTEAFF,TGTGCCAGCAGCCAAGGACCGGCATGGTCCGGCACTGAAGCTTTCTTT
TRBV7-3,.,TRBD1,TRBJ1-6,CASSRQGANSPLHF,TGTGCCAGCAGCAGACAGGGGGCTAATTCACCCCTCCACTTT
TRBV27,.,TRBD1,TRBJ1-5,CASRTDRGHNQPQHF,TGTGCCAGCAGAACGGACAGGGGGCACAATCAGCCCCAGCATTTT
TRBV20-1,.,.,TRBJ2-1,CSARELTNEQFF,TGCAGTGCTAGAGAACTCACTAATGAGCAGTTCTTC
TRBV4-3,.,.,TRBJ1-3,CASTRTATGNTIYF,TGCGCCAGCACCCGGACAGCGACTGGAAACACCATATATTTT
TRBV11-3,.,.,TRBJ2-2,CASSLNLGFANTGELFF,TGTGCCAGCAGCTTAAACTTGGGATTCGCGAACACCGGGGAGCTGTTTTTT
TRBV20-1,few,.,TRBJ2-4,CSARETRLGAKNIQYF,TGCAGTGCTAGAGAGACACGGCTGGGGGCCAAAAACATTCAGTACTTC
TRBV4-3,many,.,TRBJ2-1,CASSPLMGGSYNEQFF,TGCGCCAGCAGCCCTTTAATGGGAGGATCCTACAATGAGCAGTTCTTC